Listed here is a single T cell receptor beta chain. Other DNA sequences from this sample encode an identical CDR3 as well. The data stem from a study of blood T cell repertoires in COVID-19. Germline CDR1 reads MDHEN; CDR2 reads SYDVKM. This CDR3 region has 13 residues. The trim removed 6 bases at V and 4 bases at J, leaving 5 bases unmatched. Generated by immunoSEQ multiplex PCR, the TCRdb table keeps only in-frame clones and is missing some. This table holds about 220,000 clones, about 88% found once. The sample was peripheral blood. The chain combines TRBV28 with TRBJ1-2, with 7 bases that match TRBD1. The sequence was collected from a man in his forties with active or convalescent COVID-19. In DNA, the CDR3 is TGTGCCAGCAGCTACAGGGGCGGCTATGGCTACACCTTC. Residues: CASSYRGGYGYTF.